What follows are 8 T cell receptor beta chains derived from one specimen sequenced in a study of identical twins. TCRdb re-called the 5' RACE reads through MiXCR, storing one row per CDR3 protein. Altogether 1.5 million to 2 million distinct CDR3 sequences are present, around 33% being singletons, with the ten largest covering about 0.27%. The source material was cord blood. Receptors were obtained from a newborn girl in good health.

This clonotype showed up just a few times. V is TRBV28 and J is TRBJ1-5; D may be TRBD1 (5 bases). Trimming took 7 bases from V and 4 from J, leaving 20 bases between them. The V gene's germline CDR1 is MDHEN and CDR2 SYDVKM. The CDR3 totals 16 residues. The CDR3 protein is CASTQRGRGENQPQHF. The CDR3, as DNA: TGTGCCAGCACCCAAAGGGGAAGGGGAGAAAATCAGCCCCAGCATTTT.

The chain is built from TRBV2 and TRBJ2-2; 7 nucleotides align to TRBD1. Germline V gene data show CDR1 as SNHLY and CDR2 as FYNNEI. The CDR3 spans 16 residues. With V trimmed by 1 base and J by 1 base, 3 bases remained unmatched. The CDR3 reads CASSEGGGGNTGELFF. The CDR3 region has the DNA TGTGCCAGCAGTGAAGGAGGGGGCGGGAACACCGGGGAGCTGTTTTTT.

V and J are TRBV5-1 and TRBJ2-1; possibly TRBD1 or TRBD2 for D (5 bases each). The J call may be in error: the DNA end matches TRBJ2-7 better. CDR1 is SGHRS, CDR2 YFSETQ, per germline. This CDR3 spans 15 amino acids. The CDR3 coding sequence is TGCGCCAGCAGCTTGGACGGGACCCACTACAATGAGCAGTACTTC. Translating it yields CASSLDGTHYNEQYF.

V and J are TRBV6-5 and TRBJ2-7, with 8 nucleotides matching TRBD2. CDR1 is MNHEY and CDR2 is SVGAGI in the germline V gene. Trimming removed 2 bases from V and 6 bases from J; junction bases left unmatched: 3. The CDR3 runs to 13 residues. The CDR3: CASSYRGGREQYF. The CDR3 DNA reads TGTGCCAGCAGTTACCGGGGGGGTCGCGAGCAGTACTTC.

This sequence joins TRBV25-1 and TRBJ1-1; 9 bases match TRBD1. This CDR3 comprises 14 residues. From germline, CDR1 is MGHDK and CDR2 SYGVNS. Unmatched junction bases numbered 3, after V lost 4 bases and J lost 3 bases. The CDR3 loop is CASSAHRGHTEAFF. DNA of the CDR3: TGTGCCAGCAGTGCCCACAGGGGGCACACTGAAGCTTTCTTT. Using reference TRBV25-1 and TRBJ1-1 for the parts outside the CDR3, the full variable domain is EADIYQTPRYLVIGTGKKITLECSQTMGHDKMYWYQQDPGMELHLIHYSYGVNSTEKGDLSSESTVSRIRTEHFPLTLESARPSHTSQYLCASSAHRGHTEAFFGQGTRLTVV.

The chain uses TRBV28 and TRBJ2-4; the match to TRBD1 covers 8 bases. This CDR3 is 13 amino acids long. In germline, CDR1 is MDHEN, CDR2 SYDVKM. Unmatched junction bases numbered 7, after V lost 2 bases and J lost 13 bases. CDR3 nucleotide sequence: TGTGCCAGCAGTTTAGGACAGGGTCTAGACCAGTACTTC. Its translation: CASSLGQGLDQYF.

This clonotype was detected a few times. The DNA for the CDR3 is TGTGCCAGCTCATCGACAACTAGCACAGATACGCAGTATTTT. Encoded protein: CASSSTTSTDTQYF. The genes are TRBV18 and TRBJ2-3; D is unresolved. CDR3 length: 14 residues. Germline V CDR1 and CDR2: KGHSH, LQKENI. V lost 5 bases and J lost 0, with 9 bases in between. Variable domain in full (rest from reference TRBV18 and TRBJ2-3): NAGVMQNPRHLVRRRGQEARLRCSPMKGHSHVYWYRQLPEEGLKFMVYLQKENIIDESGMPKERFSAEFPKEGPSILRIQQVVRGDSAAYFCASSSTTSTDTQYFGPGTRLTVL.

This clonotype was counted a few times. The rearrangement uses TRBV11-2 and TRBJ2-7; 8 nucleotides agree with TRBD2. CDR1 and CDR2 from the germline V gene are SGHAT and FQNNGV. After removal of 1 base from V and 7 bases from J, the junction contained 12 bases not matched to a gene. The length of the CDR3 is 16 residues. CDR3 loop: CASSLVQGPGGREQYF. CDR3 DNA sequence: TGTGCCAGCAGCTTAGTCCAAGGCCCGGGGGGGAGAGAGCAGTACTTC.